The sequence of this TCR beta chain was determined in a study of cytomegalovirus exposure and HLA in healthy donors. Study-wide background: From HLA-typed donors, an early data release held 70 million to 95 million unique TCRs.

Whole-study results and caveats: In a later analysis, roughly 17,000 TCR beta sequences were associated with HLA alleles at 0.05 false discovery rate. Productive rates of about 87% or about 30% were seen for most TCR beta V segments in an earlier analysis.

About this clone: Its target is unknown.

60 Vbeta and 13 Jbeta primers were used in PCR. The protocol was immunoSEQ multiplex PCR, while the TCRdb copy is restricted to in-frame clones and leaves out a portion. The sample has around 86,000 clones, around four fifths seen once. This CDR3 has 15 residues. J was trimmed by 6 bases and V by 0 bases; bases with no gene match: 0. Germline loops: CDR1 SGDLS, CDR2 YYNGEE. This chain connects TRBV9 to TRBJ2-2; TRBD2 matches 12 bases. The material sequenced was PBMCs. This TCR came from a man aged 45-65 years in good health and CMV-seropositive. The CDR3 reads CASSVGLAGAGELFF. Written as DNA, the CDR3 is TGTGCCAGCAGCGTAGGACTAGCGGGAGCCGGGGAGCTGTTTTTT. The complete variable domain, with remaining parts taken from reference TRBV9 and TRBJ2-2, reads DSGVTQTPKHLITATGQRVTLRCSPRSGDLSVYWYQQSLDQGLQFLIQYYNGEERAKGNILERFSAQQFPDLHSELNLSSLELGDSALYFCASSVGLAGAGELFFGEGSRLTVL.